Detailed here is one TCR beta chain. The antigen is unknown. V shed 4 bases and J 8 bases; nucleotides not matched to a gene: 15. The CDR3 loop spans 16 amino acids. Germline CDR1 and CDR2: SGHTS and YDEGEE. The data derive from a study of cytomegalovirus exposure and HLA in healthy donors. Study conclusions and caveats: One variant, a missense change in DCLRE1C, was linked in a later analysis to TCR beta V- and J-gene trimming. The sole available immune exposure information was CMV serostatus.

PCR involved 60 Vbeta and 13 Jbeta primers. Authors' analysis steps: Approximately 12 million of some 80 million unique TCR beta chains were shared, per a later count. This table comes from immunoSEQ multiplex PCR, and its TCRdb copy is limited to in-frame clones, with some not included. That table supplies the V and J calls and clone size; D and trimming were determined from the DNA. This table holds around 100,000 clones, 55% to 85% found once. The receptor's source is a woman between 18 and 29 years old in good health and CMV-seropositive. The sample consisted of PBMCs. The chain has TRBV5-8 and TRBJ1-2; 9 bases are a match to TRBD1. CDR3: CASSTTRLGQGGGYTF. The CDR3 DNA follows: TGTGCCAGCAGCACCACCCGGTTGGGACAGGGTGGAGGCTACACCTTC. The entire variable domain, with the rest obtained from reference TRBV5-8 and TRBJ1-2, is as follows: EAGVTQSPTHLIKTRGQQATLRCSPISGHTSVYWYQQALGLGLQFLLWYDEGEERNRGNFPPRFSGRQFPNYSSELNVNALELEDSALYLCASSTTRLGQGGGYTFGSGTRLTVV.